This section outlines one TCR beta chain sequence together with its context. Its target is unknown. These data belong to a study of cytomegalovirus exposure and HLA in healthy donors. Study-wide points: It was assumed in the presence/absence analyses that sequencing depth was roughly uniform across donors.

This CDR3 is 16 amino acids long. Trimming removed 6 bases from V and 5 bases from J; junction bases left unmatched: 12. From germline, CDR1 is KGHSH and CDR2 LQKENI. Researchers ran the PCR with 60 Vbeta and 13 Jbeta primers. Generated by immunoSEQ multiplex PCR, the TCRdb table keeps only in-frame clones and is missing some. There are approximately 110,000 clones in the sample; 81% occur only once, and roughly 1.1% lies in the top ten. This sequence was found in a woman aged 25 to 39 in good health and CMV-seronegative. V is TRBV18 and J is TRBJ2-3; 9 bases align to TRBD2. The sequenced sample was PBMCs. CDR3 sequence reads: CASSSRREGPRDTQYF. The CDR3, as DNA: TGTGCCAGCTCGTCCCGGCGGGAGGGCCCTCGAGATACGCAGTATTTT.